Listed below are T cell receptor beta chains from one sample, sequenced in a study of CD8 T cells in ankylosing spondylitis. TCRdb passed the 5' RACE reads through MiXCR, listing each CDR3 protein once. Of fewer than 180,000 distinct CDR3 sequences detected, about 42% appear once; the ten largest clones hold 15%. Input material: synovial fluid, either unsorted or a sorted T cell fraction (not recorded which). The receptors were sampled from a male donor with ankylosing spondylitis. CDR3s include the opening cysteine and the closing phenylalanine or tryptophan. D genes are given only for firm matches. Rows give clone size only sometimes, using once, few, many, or a class for an expanded clone.

v_call	j_call	d_call	clone_size	cdr3_length	cdr3_nt	cdr3_aa
TRBV5-5	TRBJ1-1	-	-	16	TGTGCCAGCAGCCGACCGGGACGCCTAGCGCACACTGAAGCTTTCTTT	CASSRPGRLAHTEAFF
TRBV29-1	TRBJ1-1	-	-	14	TGCAGCGTTGAAGGGGCAGGGAGAGGGACTGAAGCTTTCTTT	CSVEGAGRGTEAFF
TRBV19	TRBJ2-1	TRBD1	few	16	TGTGCCAGTAGTACCGTACAGGGGGCGTTTTCCAATGAGCAGTTCTTC	CASSTVQGAFSNEQFF
TRBV6-1	TRBJ1-5	-	once	14	TGTGCCAGCAGTGTATGGGGGCTGAGTCAGCCCCAGCATTTT	CASSVWGLSQPQHF
TRBV29-1	TRBJ1-1	TRBD1	-	13	TGCAGCGTTGAAGGTCCAGGGGGCACTGAAGCTTTCTTT	CSVEGPGGTEAFF
TRBV27	TRBJ1-1	-	few	14	TGTGCCAGCAGTTATCATGGCAGGGCCACTGAAGCTTTCTTT	CASSYHGRATEAFF
TRBV20-1	TRBJ1-5	-	many	15	TGCAGTGCTGCCCCAGGGGAGGGCTTCAATCAGCCCCAGCATTTT	CSAAPGEGFNQPQHF
TRBV28	TRBJ2-5	TRBD2	few	19	TGTGCCAGCAGTTTGAGTCTAGCGGAAGTCAATTTCCACCAAGAGACCCAGTACTTC	CASSLSLAEVNFHQETQYF
TRBV7-7	TRBJ2-7	TRBD1	-	14	TGTGCTAGCAGCACCCCGGACAGGGCCCACGAGCAGTACTTC	CASSTPDRAHEQYF
TRBV28	TRBJ1-5	-	few	16	TGTGCCAGCAGCCGCAAACCTCCGGGCCCCAATCAGCCCCAGCATTTT	CASSRKPPGPNQPQHF
TRBV18	TRBJ2-4	TRBD2	-	17	TGTGCCAGCTCACCACGACGGGGGGGTTCGGCCAAAAACATTCAGTACTTC	CASSPRRGGSAKNIQYF
TRBV12-5	TRBJ1-5	TRBD1	few	16	TGTGCTAGTGGTTTGACCGGACAGGGGTTCAATCAGCCCCAGCATTTT	CASGLTGQGFNQPQHF
TRBV5-1	TRBJ2-7	TRBD2	few	17	TGCGCCAGCAGCTTGGTAGAGAGCGGGAGGGCCTACTACGAGCAGTACTTC	CASSLVESGRAYYEQYF
TRBV7-9	TRBJ1-1	-	few	12	TGTGCCAGCCGCGGGCCTATCACTGAAGCTTTCTTT	CASRGPITEAFF
TRBV29-1	TRBJ1-5	-	-	13	TGCAGCGTTTCACGCCACCCCAATCAGCCCCAGCATTTT	CSVSRHPNQPQHF
TRBV7-9	TRBJ2-4	-	-	12	TGTGCCAGCACCCGGGCCAAAAACATTCAGTACTTC	CASTRAKNIQYF
TRBV12-3/TRBV12-4	TRBJ1-1	-	few	14	TGTGCCAGCAGTTACGCAGGCCCGAACACTGAAGCTTTCTTT	CASSYAGPNTEAFF
TRBV12-3/TRBV12-4	TRBJ2-2	TRBD2	-	16	TGTGCCAGCAGTTCACGGGGGGACTACGGCACCGGGGAGCTGTTTTTT	CASSSRGDYGTGELFF
TRBV12-3/TRBV12-4	TRBJ2-1	TRBD2	many	20	TGTGCCAGCACTCCCGAGGCGGGACTAGCGGGAGAGAAGTCCTACAATGAGCAGTTCTTC	CASTPEAGLAGEKSYNEQFF
TRBV12-3/TRBV12-4	TRBJ2-3	-	-	16	TGTGCCAGCAGTCCCCAAGGAGATACGTGGACAGATACGCAGTATTTT	CASSPQGDTWTDTQYF
TRBV20-1	TRBJ1-4	TRBD1	-	13	TGCAGTGACCCGGGACAGTCTAATGAAAAACTGTTTTTT	CSDPGQSNEKLFF
TRBV12-3/TRBV12-4	TRBJ2-4	TRBD2	few	14	TGTGCCAGCAGGCCGACTAGCGGGGTGAGCATTCAGTACTTC	CASRPTSGVSIQYF
TRBV20-1	TRBJ2-3	-	-	14	TGCAGTGCTAGAACAGGGATTACGACAGATACGCAGTATTTT	CSARTGITTDTQYF
TRBV27	TRBJ2-3	-	-	13	TGTGCCAGCAGTTTAAGGGCCACAGATACGCAGTATTTT	CASSLRATDTQYF
TRBV27	TRBJ1-1	-	-	16	TGTGCCAGCAGTTTCTTAAAGAACGTCCCGAACACTGAAGCTTTCTTT	CASSFLKNVPNTEAFF
TRBV12-3/TRBV12-4	TRBJ2-7	-	-	14	TGTGCCAGCAGCAACAGCCTCTTCGGGTACGAGCAGTACTTC	CASSNSLFGYEQYF
TRBV7-6	TRBJ2-7	TRBD1	-	14	TGTGCCAGCAGCTTGGGGACAGGGGTTGTCGAGCAGTACTTC	CASSLGTGVVEQYF
TRBV5-1	TRBJ2-4	-	-	15	TGCGCCAGCAGCTTAAGGGGAGCGACCAAAAACATTCAGTACTTC	CASSLRGATKNIQYF
TRBV5-1	TRBJ1-6	-	few	16	TGCGCCAGCAGCTTGGGCACACCGACCTATAATTCACCCCTCCACTTT	CASSLGTPTYNSPLHF
TRBV28	TRBJ2-3	-	-	10	TGTGCCAGCAGTTTCCGTACGCAGTATTTT	CASSFRTQYF
TRBV19	TRBJ2-4	-	-	13	TGTGCCAGTAGTATAAGGTCTAGCGACATTCAGTACTTC	CASSIRSSDIQYF
TRBV15	TRBJ2-7	-	few	15	TGTGCCACCAGCAGAGGAGACACCACAAACTACGAGCAGTACTTC	CATSRGDTTNYEQYF
TRBV3-1	TRBJ1-5	TRBD1	-	17	TGTGCCAGCAGCCAAGGTGGCAGGGGGACTTTCAATCAGCCCCAGCATTTT	CASSQGGRGTFNQPQHF
TRBV6-1	TRBJ1-5	TRBD1	-	15	TGTGCCAGCAGTGAAGAGGGACAGGGGCATCAGCCCCAGCATTTT	CASSEEGQGHQPQHF
TRBV7-6	TRBJ1-5	-	-	17	TGTGCCAGCAGCTTGCTGCCGGGATGGGCGGGAAATCAGCCCCAGCATTTT	CASSLLPGWAGNQPQHF
TRBV6-1	TRBJ1-2	TRBD1	-	14	TGTGCCAGCAGCGGACAGGCTGCGTCCTATGGCTACACCTTC	CASSGQAASYGYTF
TRBV29-1	TRBJ2-3	TRBD1	-	14	TGCAGCGTTGAAAGGCAGGGGGTAGATGATACGCAGTATTTT	CSVERQGVDDTQYF
TRBV7-8	TRBJ2-3	TRBD2	-	15	TGTGCCAGCAACTTAGCGGGAGCACGTAGGGATACGCAGTATTTT	CASNLAGARRDTQYF
TRBV4-1	TRBJ1-2	-	once	14	TGCGCCAGCAGCCAAGGGTTCTTCTGGGGAGGCTACACCTTC	CASSQGFFWGGYTF
TRBV5-1	TRBJ2-1	-	-	13	TGCGCCAGCAGCTTGGCCTGCTGCAATGAGCAGTTCTTC	CASSLACCNEQFF